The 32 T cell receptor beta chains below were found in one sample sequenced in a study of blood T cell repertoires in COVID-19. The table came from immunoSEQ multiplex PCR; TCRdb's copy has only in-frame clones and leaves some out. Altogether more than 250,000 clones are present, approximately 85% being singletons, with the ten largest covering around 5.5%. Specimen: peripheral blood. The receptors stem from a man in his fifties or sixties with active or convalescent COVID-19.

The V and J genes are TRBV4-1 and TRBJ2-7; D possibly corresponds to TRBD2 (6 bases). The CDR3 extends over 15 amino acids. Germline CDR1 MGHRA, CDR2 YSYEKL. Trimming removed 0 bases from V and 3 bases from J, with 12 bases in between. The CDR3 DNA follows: TGCGCCAGCAGCCAAGAGCCGGGACTCTTCTACGAGCAGTACTTC. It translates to CASSQEPGLFYEQYF.

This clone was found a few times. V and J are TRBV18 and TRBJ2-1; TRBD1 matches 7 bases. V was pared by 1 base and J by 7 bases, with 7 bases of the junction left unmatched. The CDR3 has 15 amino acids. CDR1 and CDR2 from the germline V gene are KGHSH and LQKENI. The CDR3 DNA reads TGTGCCAGCTCACCACTTCGATTGGACAGGAATGAGCAGTTCTTC. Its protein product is CASSPLRLDRNEQFF.

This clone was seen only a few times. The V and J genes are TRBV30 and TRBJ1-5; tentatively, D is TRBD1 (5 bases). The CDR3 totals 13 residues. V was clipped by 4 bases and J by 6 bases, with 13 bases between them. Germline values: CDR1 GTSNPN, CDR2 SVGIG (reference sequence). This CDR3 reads CAWTLRQGQPQHF. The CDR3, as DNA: TGTGCCTGGACGCTCAGGCAGGGTCAGCCCCAGCATTTT.

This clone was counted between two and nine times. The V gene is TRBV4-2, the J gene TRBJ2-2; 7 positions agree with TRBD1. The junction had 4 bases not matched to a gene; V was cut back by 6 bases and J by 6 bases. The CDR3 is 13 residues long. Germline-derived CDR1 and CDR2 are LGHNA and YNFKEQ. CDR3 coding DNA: TGTGCCAGCAGGGGACAGTCCGCCGGGGAGCTGTTTTTT. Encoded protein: CASRGQSAGELFF.

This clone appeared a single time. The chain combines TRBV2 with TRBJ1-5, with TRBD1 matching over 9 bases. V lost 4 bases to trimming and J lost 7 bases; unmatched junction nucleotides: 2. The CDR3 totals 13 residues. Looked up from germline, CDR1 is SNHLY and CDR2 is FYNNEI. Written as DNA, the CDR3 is TGTGCCAGCAGTGCCGACAGGGGGCAGCCCCAGCATTTT. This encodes CASSADRGQPQHF.

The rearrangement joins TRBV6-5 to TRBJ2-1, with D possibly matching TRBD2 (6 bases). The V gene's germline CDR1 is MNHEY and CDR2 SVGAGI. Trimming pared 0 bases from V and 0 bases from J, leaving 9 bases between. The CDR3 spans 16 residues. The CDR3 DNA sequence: TGTGCCAGCAGTTACTCAGCGGGCAACTCCTACAATGAGCAGTTCTTC. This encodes CASSYSAGNSYNEQFF.

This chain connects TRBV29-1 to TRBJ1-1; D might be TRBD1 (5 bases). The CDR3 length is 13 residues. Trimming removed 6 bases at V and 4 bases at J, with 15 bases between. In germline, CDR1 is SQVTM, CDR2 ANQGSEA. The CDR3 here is CSVAQGLGTEAFF. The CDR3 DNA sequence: TGCAGCGTCGCCCAGGGTCTCGGCACTGAAGCTTTCTTT.

The CDR3 coding sequence is TGTGCCTGGGGGTCAGTTGGCAATGAGCAGTTCTTC. The encoded protein is CAWGSVGNEQFF. The J gene is TRBJ2-1, the V gene TRBV30; no clear D. Germline V gives CDR1 GTSNPN, CDR2 SVGIG (reference sequence). V was clipped by 5 bases and J by 6 bases, with 11 bases between them. CDR3 length equals 12 residues. Combining the CDR3 with reference TRBV30 and TRBJ2-1 gives the whole variable domain SQTIHQWPATLVQPVGSPLSLECTVEGTSNPNLYWYRQAAGRGLQLLFYSVGIGQISSEVPQNLSASRPQDRQFILSSKKLLLSDSGFYLCAWGSVGNEQFFGPGTRLTVL.

The CDR3 is CASSYRTSGRAPEQYF. In DNA, the CDR3 is TGTGCCAGCAGTTACCGGACTAGCGGGAGGGCCCCCGAGCAGTACTTC. The chain uses TRBV6-5 and TRBJ2-7; 15 bases match TRBD2. CDR3 length equals 16 residues. Germline V CDR1 and CDR2: MNHEY, SVGAGI. Trimming cost V 2 bases and J 6 bases; bases outside gene matches: 5.

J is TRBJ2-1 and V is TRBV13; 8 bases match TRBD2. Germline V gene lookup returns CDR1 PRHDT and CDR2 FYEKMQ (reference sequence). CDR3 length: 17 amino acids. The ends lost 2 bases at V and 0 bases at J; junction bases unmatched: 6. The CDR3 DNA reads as TGTGCCAGCAGCTTAAGCGGGGGCCAAAGCTCCTACAATGAGCAGTTCTTC. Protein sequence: CASSLSGGQSSYNEQFF.

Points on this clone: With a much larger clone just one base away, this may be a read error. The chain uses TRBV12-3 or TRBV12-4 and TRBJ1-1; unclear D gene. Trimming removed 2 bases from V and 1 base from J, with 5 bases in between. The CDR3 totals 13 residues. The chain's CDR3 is CASSLRQNTEAFF. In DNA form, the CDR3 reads TGTGCCAGCAGTTTACGACAGAACACTGAAGCTTTCTTT.

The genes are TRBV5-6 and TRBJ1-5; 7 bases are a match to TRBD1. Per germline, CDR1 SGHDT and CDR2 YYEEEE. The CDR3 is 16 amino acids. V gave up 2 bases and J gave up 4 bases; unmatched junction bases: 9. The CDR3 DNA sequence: TGTGCCAGCAGCTTAGGTGGGACAGCCCAAAATCAGCCCCAGCATTTT. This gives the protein CASSLGGTAQNQPQHF. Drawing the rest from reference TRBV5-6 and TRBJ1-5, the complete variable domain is DAGVTQSPTHLIKTRGQQVTLRCSPKSGHDTVSWYQQALGQGPQFIFQYYEEEERQRGNFPDRFSGHQFPNYSSELNVNALLLGDSALYLCASSLGGTAQNQPQHFGDGTRLSIL.

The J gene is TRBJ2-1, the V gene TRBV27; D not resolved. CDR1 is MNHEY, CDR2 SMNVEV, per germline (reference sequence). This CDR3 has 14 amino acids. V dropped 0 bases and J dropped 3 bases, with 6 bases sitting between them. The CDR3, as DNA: TGTGCCAGCAGTTTATCAGGAGTCTACAATGAGCAGTTCTTC. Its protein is CASSLSGVYNEQFF.

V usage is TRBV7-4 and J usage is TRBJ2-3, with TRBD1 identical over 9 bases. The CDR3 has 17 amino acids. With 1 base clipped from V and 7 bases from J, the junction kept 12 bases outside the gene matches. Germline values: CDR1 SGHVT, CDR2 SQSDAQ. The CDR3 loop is CASSLGSLRTGVYTQYF. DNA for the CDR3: TGTGCCAGCAGCTTAGGTAGCCTTCGGACAGGGGTGTATACGCAGTATTTT.

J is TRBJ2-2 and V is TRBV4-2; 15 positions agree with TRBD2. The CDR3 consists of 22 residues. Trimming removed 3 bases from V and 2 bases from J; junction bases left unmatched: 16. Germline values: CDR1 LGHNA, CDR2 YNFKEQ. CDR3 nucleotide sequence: TGTGCCAGCAGCCAGAACCCTGCGGGGTGGACTAGCGGGAGGGGAAACACCGGGGAGCTGTTTTTT. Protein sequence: CASSQNPAGWTSGRGNTGELFF.

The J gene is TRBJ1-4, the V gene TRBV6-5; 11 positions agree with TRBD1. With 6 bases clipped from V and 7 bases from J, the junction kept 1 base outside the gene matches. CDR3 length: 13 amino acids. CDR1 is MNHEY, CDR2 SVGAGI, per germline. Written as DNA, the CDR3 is TGTGCCAGCAGGGGGACAGGGGGTGAAAAACTGTTTTTT. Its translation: CASRGTGGEKLFF.

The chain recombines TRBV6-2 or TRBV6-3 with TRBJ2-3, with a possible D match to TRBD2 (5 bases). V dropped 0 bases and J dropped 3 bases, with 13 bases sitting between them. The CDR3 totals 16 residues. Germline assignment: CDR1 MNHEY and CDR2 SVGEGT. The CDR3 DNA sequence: TGTGCCAGCAGTTACTCGCGGCGCCGGGATACAGATACGCAGTATTTT. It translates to CASSYSRRRDTDTQYF.

The DNA for the CDR3 is TGTGCCACCAGTGATGCGACTAGCGGGACACCAGATGAGCAGTTCTTC. Translating gives CATSDATSGTPDEQFF. The V gene is TRBV24-1, the J gene TRBJ2-1, with TRBD2 identical over 11 bases. Germline V gene sequence: CDR1 KGHDR, CDR2 SFDVKD. Germline trimming cut 3 bases from V and 8 bases from J; bases unmatched to any gene: 8. The CDR3 sequence is 16 residues long.

The CDR3 DNA reads as TGCAGCGGCCGGGAGGGACAGTCTTATTTCTTC. Protein: CSGREGQSYFF. This sequence joins TRBV29-1 and TRBJ2-1; the D gene is possibly TRBD2 (8 bases). V was pared by 7 bases and J by 16 bases, with 20 bases between. This CDR3 is built from 11 residues. From germline, CDR1 is SQVTM and CDR2 ANQGSEA.

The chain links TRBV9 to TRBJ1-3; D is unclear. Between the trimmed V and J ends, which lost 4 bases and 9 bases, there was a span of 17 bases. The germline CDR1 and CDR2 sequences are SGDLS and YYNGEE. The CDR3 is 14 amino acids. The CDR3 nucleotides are TGTGCCAGCAGCCCAAAGGAGTATCTAAGCACCATATATTTT. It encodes CASSPKEYLSTIYF.

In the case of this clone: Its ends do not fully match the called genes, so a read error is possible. CDR3 nucleotide sequence: TGTGCCAGCAGTTTAAGAGGCCCCCCAGGGGTTTTC. Its protein product is CASSLRGPPGVF. The chain links TRBV28 to TRBJ2-7, with a tentative D call TRBD1 (6 bases). CDR3 length: 12 amino acids. CDR1 and CDR2 (germline): MDHEN, SYDVKM.

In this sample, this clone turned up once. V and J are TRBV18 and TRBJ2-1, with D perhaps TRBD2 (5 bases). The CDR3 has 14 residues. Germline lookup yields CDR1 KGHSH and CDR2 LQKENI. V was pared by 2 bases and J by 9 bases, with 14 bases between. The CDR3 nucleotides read TGTGCCAGCTCACCAATTGCTGGAGGCGGTGAGCAGTTCTTC. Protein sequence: CASSPIAGGGEQFF.

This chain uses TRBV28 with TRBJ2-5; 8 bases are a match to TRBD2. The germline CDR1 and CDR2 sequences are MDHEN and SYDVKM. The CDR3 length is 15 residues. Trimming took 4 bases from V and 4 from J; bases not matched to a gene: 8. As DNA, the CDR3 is TGTGCCAGCAGTTCACTAGCGGAGATTCGAGAGACCCAGTACTTC. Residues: CASSSLAEIRETQYF.

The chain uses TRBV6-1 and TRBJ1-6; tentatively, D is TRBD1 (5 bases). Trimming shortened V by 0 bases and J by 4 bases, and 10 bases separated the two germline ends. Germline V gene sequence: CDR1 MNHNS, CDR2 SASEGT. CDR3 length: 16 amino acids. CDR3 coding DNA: TGTGCCAGCAGTGAAGCGAGACAGCCATATAATTCACCCCTCCACTTT. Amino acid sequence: CASSEARQPYNSPLHF.

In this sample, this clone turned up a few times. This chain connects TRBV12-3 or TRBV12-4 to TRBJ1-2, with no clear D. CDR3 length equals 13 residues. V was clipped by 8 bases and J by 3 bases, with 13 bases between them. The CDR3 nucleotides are TGTGCCAGCTCTGAGGTCGTGGACTATGGCTACACCTTC. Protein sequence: CASSEVVDYGYTF.

CDR3 loop: CASSQRQGPNTEAFF. CDR3 DNA: TGTGCCAGCAGCCAACGACAGGGACCCAACACTGAAGCTTTCTTT. V usage is TRBV4-2 and J usage is TRBJ1-1; 7 nucleotides align to TRBD1. Germline lookup yields CDR1 LGHNA and CDR2 YNFKEQ. The CDR3 spans 15 residues. V was pared by 2 bases and J by 2 bases, with 5 bases of the junction left unmatched.

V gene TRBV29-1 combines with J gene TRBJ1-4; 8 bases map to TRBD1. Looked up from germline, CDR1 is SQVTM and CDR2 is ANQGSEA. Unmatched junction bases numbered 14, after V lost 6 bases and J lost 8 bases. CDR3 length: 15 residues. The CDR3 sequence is CSVTGQGGRGEKLFF. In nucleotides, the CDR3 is TGCAGCGTGACCGGACAGGGCGGAAGGGGGGAAAAACTGTTTTTT.

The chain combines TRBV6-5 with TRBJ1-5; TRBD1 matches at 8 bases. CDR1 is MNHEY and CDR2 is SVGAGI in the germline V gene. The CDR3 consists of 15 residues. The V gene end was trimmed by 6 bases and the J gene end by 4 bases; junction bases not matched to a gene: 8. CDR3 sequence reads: CASRPNRGSNQPQHF. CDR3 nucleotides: TGTGCCAGCAGACCGAACAGGGGGAGTAATCAGCCCCAGCATTTT.

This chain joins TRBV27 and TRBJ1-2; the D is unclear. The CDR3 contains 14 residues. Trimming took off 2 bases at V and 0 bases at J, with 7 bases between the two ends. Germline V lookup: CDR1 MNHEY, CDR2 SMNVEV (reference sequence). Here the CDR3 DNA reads TGTGCCAGCAGTTTAACCTCAGCTAACTATGGCTACACCTTC. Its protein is CASSLTSANYGYTF.

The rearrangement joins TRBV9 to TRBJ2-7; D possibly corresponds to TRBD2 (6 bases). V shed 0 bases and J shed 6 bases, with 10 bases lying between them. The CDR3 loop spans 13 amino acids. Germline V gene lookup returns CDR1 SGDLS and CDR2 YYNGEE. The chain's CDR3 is CASSVELATEQYF. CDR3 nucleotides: TGTGCCAGCAGCGTAGAACTAGCTACCGAGCAGTACTTC.

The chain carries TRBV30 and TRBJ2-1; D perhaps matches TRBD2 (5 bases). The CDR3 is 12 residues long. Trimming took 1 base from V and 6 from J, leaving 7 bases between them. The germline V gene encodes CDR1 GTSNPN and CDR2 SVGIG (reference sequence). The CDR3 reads CAWSELGNEQFF. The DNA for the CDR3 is TGTGCCTGGAGTGAACTAGGCAATGAGCAGTTCTTC.

The CDR3 is CASSPGTGIVQPQHF. The CDR3 DNA sequence: TGTGCCAGCAGCCCCGGGACAGGGATCGTCCAGCCCCAGCATTTT. V is TRBV7-8 and J is TRBJ1-5; 9 positions match TRBD1. There are 15 residues in the CDR3. The germline gives CDR1 SGHVS, CDR2 FQNEAQ. Trimming at V came to 5 bases and at J to 7 bases, leaving 9 bases not matched to a gene.